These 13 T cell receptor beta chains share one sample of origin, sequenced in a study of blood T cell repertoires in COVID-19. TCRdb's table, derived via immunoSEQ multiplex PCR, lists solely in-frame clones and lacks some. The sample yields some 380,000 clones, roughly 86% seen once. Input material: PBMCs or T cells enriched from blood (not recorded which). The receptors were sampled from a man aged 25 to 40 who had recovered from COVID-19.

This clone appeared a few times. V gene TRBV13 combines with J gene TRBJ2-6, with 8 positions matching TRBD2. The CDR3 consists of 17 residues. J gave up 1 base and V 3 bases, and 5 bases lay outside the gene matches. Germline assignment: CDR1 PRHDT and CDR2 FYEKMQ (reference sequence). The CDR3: CASSLRGDPSGANVLTF. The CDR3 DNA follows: TGTGCCAGCAGCTTGCGGGGGGACCCTTCTGGGGCCAACGTCCTGACTTTC.

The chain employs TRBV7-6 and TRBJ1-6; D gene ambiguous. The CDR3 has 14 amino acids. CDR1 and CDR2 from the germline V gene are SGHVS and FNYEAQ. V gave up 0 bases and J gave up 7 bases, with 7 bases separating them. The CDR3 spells CASSLASGNSPLHF. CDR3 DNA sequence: TGTGCCAGCAGCTTAGCGTCGGGGAATTCACCCCTCCACTTT.

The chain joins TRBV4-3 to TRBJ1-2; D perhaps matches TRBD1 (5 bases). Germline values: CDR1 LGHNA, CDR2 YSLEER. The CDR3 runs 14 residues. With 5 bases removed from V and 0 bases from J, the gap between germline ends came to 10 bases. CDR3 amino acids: CASSSDRANYGYTF. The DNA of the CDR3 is TGCGCCAGCAGCTCCGACAGAGCTAACTATGGCTACACCTTC.

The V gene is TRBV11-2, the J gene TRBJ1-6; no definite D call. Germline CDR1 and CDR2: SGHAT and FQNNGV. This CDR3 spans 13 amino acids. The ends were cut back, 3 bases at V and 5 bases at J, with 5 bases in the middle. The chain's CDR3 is CASSLADNSPLHF. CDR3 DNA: TGTGCCAGCAGCTTGGCCGATAATTCACCCCTCCACTTT.

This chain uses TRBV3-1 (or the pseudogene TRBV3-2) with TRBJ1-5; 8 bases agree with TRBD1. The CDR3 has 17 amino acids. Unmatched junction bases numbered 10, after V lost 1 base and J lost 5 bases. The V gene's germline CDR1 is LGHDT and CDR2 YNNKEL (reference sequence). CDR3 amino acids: CASSQGVDRVLYQPQHF. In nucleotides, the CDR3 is TGTGCCAGCAGCCAAGGGGTGGACAGGGTGTTGTATCAGCCCCAGCATTTT.

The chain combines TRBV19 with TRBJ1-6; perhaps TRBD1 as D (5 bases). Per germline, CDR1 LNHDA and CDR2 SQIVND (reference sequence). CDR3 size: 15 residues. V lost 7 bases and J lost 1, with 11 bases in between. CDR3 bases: TGTGCCAGTAACGACCAGGGATCCTATAATTCACCCCTCCACTTT. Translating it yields CASNDQGSYNSPLHF. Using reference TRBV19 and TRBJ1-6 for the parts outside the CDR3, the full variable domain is DGGITQSPKYLFRKEGQNVTLSCEQNLNHDAMYWYRQDPGQGLRLIYYSQIVNDFQKGDIAEGYSVSREKKESFPLTVTSAQKNPTAFYLCASNDQGSYNSPLHFGNGTRLTVT.

The CDR3 reads CAWRWRGPYEQYF. The CDR3 DNA reads as TGTGCCTGGAGGTGGCGGGGTCCCTACGAGCAGTACTTC. V usage is TRBV30 and J usage is TRBJ2-7; TRBD2 might be the D (6 bases). The length of the CDR3 is 13 residues. Trimming cost V 3 bases and J 2 bases, with 11 bases left between them. CDR1 and CDR2 (germline): GTSNPN, SVGIG (reference sequence).

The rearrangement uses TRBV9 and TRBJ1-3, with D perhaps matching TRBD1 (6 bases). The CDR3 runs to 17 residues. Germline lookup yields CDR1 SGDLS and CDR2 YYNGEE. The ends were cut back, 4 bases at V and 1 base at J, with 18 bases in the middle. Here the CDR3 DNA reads TGTGCCAGCAGCTCCCCGGTAGCAGACAGGTCTGGAAACACCATATATTTT. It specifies CASSSPVADRSGNTIYF.

The CDR3 nucleotides are TGTGCCACCAGCAGAGATTACAGCGGTAATTCACCCCTCCACTTT. This codes for CATSRDYSGNSPLHF. The chain employs TRBV15 and TRBJ1-6; no reliable D call. Germline CDR1 is LNHNV and CDR2 is YYDKDF (reference sequence). V lost 0 bases and J 6 bases, leaving 9 bases between the germline ends. The CDR3 is made up of 15 amino acids.

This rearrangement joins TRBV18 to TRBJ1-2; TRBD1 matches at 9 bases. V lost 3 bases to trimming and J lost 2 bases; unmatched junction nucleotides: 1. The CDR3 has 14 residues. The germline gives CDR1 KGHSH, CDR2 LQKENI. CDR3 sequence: CASSPGTGNYGYTF. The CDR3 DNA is TGTGCCAGCTCACCTGGGACAGGGAACTATGGCTACACCTTC.

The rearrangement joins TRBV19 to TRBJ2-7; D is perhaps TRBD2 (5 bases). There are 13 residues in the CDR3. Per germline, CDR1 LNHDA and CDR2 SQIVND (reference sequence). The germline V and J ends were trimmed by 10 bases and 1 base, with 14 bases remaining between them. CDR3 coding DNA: TGTGCCACCGGGGAGCGTAGGTCCTACGAGCAGTACTTC. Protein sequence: CATGERRSYEQYF.

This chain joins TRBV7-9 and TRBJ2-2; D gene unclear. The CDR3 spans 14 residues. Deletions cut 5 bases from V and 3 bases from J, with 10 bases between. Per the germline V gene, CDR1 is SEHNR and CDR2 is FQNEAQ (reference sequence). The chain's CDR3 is CASSPDWDTGELFF. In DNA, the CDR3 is TGTGCCAGCAGCCCAGACTGGGACACCGGGGAGCTGTTTTTT.

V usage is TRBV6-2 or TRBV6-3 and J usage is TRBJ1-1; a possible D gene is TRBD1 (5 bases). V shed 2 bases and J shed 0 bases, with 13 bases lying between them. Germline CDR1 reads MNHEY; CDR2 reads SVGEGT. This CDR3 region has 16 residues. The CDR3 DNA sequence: TGTGCCAGCAGTTACAGCGGGGGTCCTATGAACACTGAAGCTTTCTTT. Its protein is CASSYSGGPMNTEAFF.